The rows below give T cell receptor beta chains drawn from one sample of a study of graft-versus-host responses after intestinal transplantation. These TCRs' antigens remain unknown. Measured with immunoSEQ multiplex PCR; TCRdb has only the in-frame clones, and not every one. The sample records 93,000 or so clones, 93% being singletons. Sequencing was performed on unstimulated CD8+ T cells sorted from spleen or lymph node cells, taken before intestinal transplant. Receptors originate from a human donor who received an intestinal transplant. Each CDR3 is given with its conserved first and last residue. A D gene is named only where the DNA matches it firmly. Clone sizes are given selectively: once, few, many, or a class where the clone is expanded.

v_gene	d_gene	abundance	j_gene	CDR3aa	CDR3nt
TRBV6-6	.	.	TRBJ2-7	CASRSDEAYEQYF	TGTGCCAGCAGATCTGATGAAGCCTACGAGCAGTACTTC
TRBV30	.	.	TRBJ1-1	CAWNGGRNTEAFF	TGTGCCTGGAATGGGGGACGGAACACTGAAGCTTTCTTT
TRBV19	.	.	TRBJ2-1	CASSRGNEQFF	TGTGCCAGTAGTAGGGGCAATGAGCAGTTCTTC
TRBV6-5	.	few	TRBJ2-2	CASSYSLRADGELFF	TGTGCCAGCAGTTACTCTCTCAGGGCGGACGGGGAGCTGTTTTTT
TRBV4-1	.	once	TRBJ2-5	CASSQTSGSKETQYF	TGCGCCAGCAGCCAAACATCAGGGTCGAAAGAGACCCAGTACTTC
TRBV4-1	.	.	TRBJ1-4	CASSPRREEVGEKLFF	TGCGCCAGCAGCCCCAGACGGGAGGAGGTAGGGGAAAAACTGTTTTTT
TRBV5-6	TRBD1	.	TRBJ1-5	CASSLAFGQGGQPQHF	TGTGCCAGCAGCTTGGCATTCGGACAGGGTGGACAGCCCCAGCATTTT
TRBV4-1	.	once	TRBJ1-1	CASSRNLGGSPEAFF	TGCGCCAGCAGCCGGAATCTAGGGGGGAGCCCTGAAGCTTTCTTT
TRBV7-8	TRBD1	.	TRBJ1-1	CASSFLRGQGTEAFF	TGTGCCAGCAGCTTTCTCAGGGGGCAGGGGACTGAAGCTTTCTTT
TRBV9	TRBD1	.	TRBJ2-7	CASSVPGTEMSYEQYF	TGTGCCAGCAGCGTACCCGGGACAGAGATGTCATACGAGCAGTACTTC
TRBV6-1	.	.	TRBJ1-2	CATLQGSGYTF	TGTGCCACCCTCCAGGGAAGTGGCTACACCTTC
TRBV7-2	.	.	TRBJ2-7	CASSLESVPPWDYEQYF	TGTGCCAGCAGCTTAGAATCGGTCCCCCCTTGGGATTACGAGCAGTACTTC
TRBV7-8	.	.	TRBJ2-7	CASTSGAFAEQYF	TGTGCCAGCACCTCAGGGGCCTTCGCCGAGCAGTACTTC
TRBV7-9	.	.	TRBJ1-1	CASSLNPVGVWTEAFF	TGTGCCAGCAGCTTAAATCCGGTCGGCGTATGGACTGAAGCTTTCTTT
TRBV9	.	.	TRBJ1-2	CASSAGEGGGGYGYTF	TGTGCCAGCAGCGCTGGAGAGGGTGGTGGGGGATATGGCTACACCTTC
TRBV5-1	.	once	TRBJ2-5	CASSLVEGQETQYF	TGCGCCAGCAGCTTGGTGGAGGGGCAAGAGACCCAGTACTTC
TRBV19	.	few	TRBJ1-1	CASNRGNTEAFF	TGTGCCAGTAACCGGGGGAACACTGAAGCTTTCTTT
TRBV15	.	.	TRBJ1-5	CATSRDDRSNQPQHF	TGTGCCACCAGCAGAGATGACAGGAGCAATCAGCCCCAGCATTTT
TRBV7-9	.	.	TRBJ2-3	CASSLGGRDTQYF	TGTGCCAGCAGCTTAGGGGGCAGGGATACGCAGTATTTT
TRBV9	.	.	TRBJ1-6	CASSPEGSPLHF	TGTGCCAGCAGCCCCGAAGGTTCACCCCTCCACTTT
TRBV6-6	.	.	TRBJ1-4	CASSYAPEKLFF	TGTGCCAGCAGTTACGCCCCTGAAAAACTGTTTTTT
TRBV12-5	.	.	TRBJ2-7	CASGPNSPPGEQYF	TGTGCTAGTGGTCCCAATAGTCCCCCGGGCGAGCAGTACTTC
TRBV19	.	.	TRBJ1-1	CASSRHPRQGLNTEAFF	TGTGCCAGTAGCCGACATCCCCGGCAGGGCCTGAACACTGAAGCTTTCTTT
TRBV2	TRBD1	.	TRBJ2-1	CASTPGGRNEQFF	TGTGCCAGCACGCCAGGGGGAAGGAATGAGCAGTTCTTC
TRBV7-9	.	few	TRBJ1-1	CASSLGPPEAFF	TGTGCCAGCAGCTTAGGCCCCCCTGAAGCTTTCTTT
TRBV5-6	TRBD2	.	TRBJ2-5	CASSVGLLKGETQYF	TGTGCCAGCAGCGTGGGACTATTAAAAGGAGAGACCCAGTACTTC
TRBV18	.	.	TRBJ2-5	CASSVSGNQQETQYF	TGTGCCAGCTCGGTTTCCGGGAACCAGCAAGAGACCCAGTACTTC
TRBV29-1	.	.	TRBJ1-2	CSVDRDTYGYTF	TGCAGCGTTGACAGGGATACCTATGGCTACACCTTC
TRBV2	.	.	TRBJ2-5	CASSVFFPETQYF	TGTGCCAGCAGTGTGTTCTTCCCAGAGACCCAGTACTTC
TRBV19	.	.	TRBJ2-7	CASSMGISYEQYF	TGTGCCAGTAGTATGGGCATTTCCTACGAGCAGTACTTC
TRBV4-1	.	.	TRBJ1-2	CASSQEWGQNYGYTF	TGCGCCAGCAGCCAAGAGTGGGGGCAGAACTATGGCTACACCTTC